This entry lists 15 T cell receptor beta chains sequenced from one sample in a study of blood T cell repertoires in COVID-19. Sequencing used immunoSEQ multiplex PCR; TCRdb keeps in-frame clones, though not all of them. The sample holds about 480,000 clones, approximately 90% seen once. The sample was PBMCs or T cells enriched from blood (not recorded which). Receptor source: a woman aged 35 to 49 who had recovered from COVID-19.

Note on this clone: The junction does not match germline at one end; this may be a read error. This chain uses TRBV18 with TRBJ1-1, with a possible D match to TRBD1 (5 bases). Germline CDR1 is KGHSH and CDR2 is LQKENI. The CDR3 has 20 residues. The CDR3 spells CAISPISSHQDLRGVAEAFF. DNA of the CDR3: TGTGCCATCTCACCTATTTCGTCGCACCAGGACTTACGGGGGGTCGCTGAAGCTTTCTTT.

V is TRBV9 and J is TRBJ1-1; a possible D gene is TRBD1 (5 bases). The CDR3 consists of 14 residues. V dropped 4 bases and J dropped 0 bases, with 10 bases sitting between them. Germline CDR1 SGDLS, CDR2 YYNGEE. The DNA of the CDR3 is TGTGCCAGCAGCAGACAGTTAATGAACACTGAAGCTTTCTTT. Amino acid sequence: CASSRQLMNTEAFF.

There are a few counts of this clone. The chain couples TRBV4-1 to TRBJ2-5, with TRBD2 matching 7 bases. After removal of 0 bases from V and 5 bases from J, the junction contained 6 bases not matched to a gene. CDR3 length: 15 amino acids. The germline V gene has CDR1 MGHRA and CDR2 YSYEKL. CDR3 DNA: TGCGCCAGCAGCCAAGATCGTAGCGGGCTGGAGACCCAGTACTTC. As protein: CASSQDRSGLETQYF.

The chain carries TRBV6-5 and TRBJ1-2; D possibly corresponds to TRBD1 (5 bases). Trimming removed 4 bases from V and 7 bases from J, with 10 bases in between. CDR1 is MNHEY and CDR2 is SVGAGI in the germline V gene. The CDR3 length is 12 residues. The CDR3 nucleotides read TGTGCCAGCAGTTCACCAGGGTTTGGCTACACCTTC. Translation: CASSSPGFGYTF.

CDR3: CASSDNRENTGELFF. The CDR3, as DNA: TGTGCCAGCAGCGATAACAGGGAGAACACCGGGGAGCTGTTTTTT. This chain links TRBV5-4 with TRBJ2-2; D might be TRBD1 (6 bases). V was shortened by 4 bases and J by 1 base, with 11 bases between the two germline ends. Germline V CDR1 and CDR2: SGHNT, YYREEE (reference sequence). The CDR3 runs 15 residues.

The chain recombines TRBV4-1 with TRBJ1-2, with 9 bases lining up with TRBD1. The germline V gene has CDR1 MGHRA and CDR2 YSYEKL. The V gene end was trimmed by 1 base and the J gene end by 4 bases; junction bases not matched to a gene: 13. The CDR3 length is 18 residues. The CDR3 nucleotides read TGCGCCAGCAGCCAAGTTTTCCGCCGGGACAGGGTTGGCTATGGCTACACCTTC. The encoded protein is CASSQVFRRDRVGYGYTF.

The V call is TRBV10-1, the J call TRBJ2-7; 12 positions match TRBD2. Looked up from germline, CDR1 is WNHNN and CDR2 is SYGVQD (reference sequence). V was clipped by 8 bases and J by 2 bases; unmatched bases: 4. The CDR3 contains 14 residues. CDR3 DNA sequence: TGCGCCAGCTCTGCTAGCGGGAGGGCCTACGAGCAGTACTTC. Its protein is CASSASGRAYEQYF.

The chain joins TRBV12-3 or TRBV12-4 to TRBJ1-2, with 9 bases that match TRBD1. V was pared by 6 bases and J by 5 bases, with 4 bases of the junction left unmatched. CDR3 size: 13 residues. In nucleotides, the CDR3 is TGTGCCAGCAGCGAAGGGACAGGGTATGGCTACACCTTC. Protein sequence: CASSEGTGYGYTF.

The chain combines TRBV11-3 with TRBJ2-7; tentatively, D is TRBD2 (7 bases). V was shortened by 2 bases and J by 2 bases, with 19 bases between the two germline ends. The CDR3 extends over 17 amino acids. Per germline, CDR1 SGHNT and CDR2 YENEEA. This CDR3 is CASSLPPMSGTPYEQYF. CDR3 bases: TGTGCCAGCAGCTTACCCCCTATGAGCGGGACACCCTACGAGCAGTACTTC.

The chain joins TRBV6-2 or TRBV6-3 to TRBJ2-2; TRBD2 is a possible D gene (5 bases). CDR1 and CDR2 (germline): MNHEY, SVGEGT. V lost 6 bases and J 1 base, leaving 12 bases between the germline ends. CDR3 length: 15 amino acids. CDR3 nucleotides: TGTGCCAGCAGCAGGACGGGAAGGAACACCGGGGAGCTGTTTTTT. Translation gives CASSRTGRNTGELFF.

V usage is TRBV5-1 and J usage is TRBJ2-7; 7 nucleotides match TRBD2. Germline CDR1 and CDR2: SGHRS and YFSETQ. Unmatched junction bases numbered 8, after V lost 4 bases and J lost 4 bases. This CDR3 spans 14 amino acids. The CDR3 protein is CASSRASGTYEQYF. DNA of the CDR3: TGCGCCAGCAGCCGGGCTAGCGGCACTTACGAGCAGTACTTC.

The chain's CDR3 is CASSLGGPRNTEAFF. The CDR3 coding sequence is TGTGCCAGCAGCCTCGGAGGACCGCGAAACACTGAAGCTTTCTTT. The chain employs TRBV7-2 and TRBJ1-1; D is unresolved. CDR1 and CDR2 from the germline V gene are SGHTA and FQGNSA. CDR3 length equals 15 residues. V gave up 5 bases and J gave up 2 bases, with 15 bases separating them.

V is TRBV7-2 and J is TRBJ1-6; D is possibly TRBD1 (5 bases). The ends were cut back, 4 bases at V and 7 bases at J, with 11 bases in the middle. The CDR3 extends over 14 amino acids. Germline lookup yields CDR1 SGHTA and CDR2 FQGNSA. The CDR3, as DNA: TGTGCCAGCAGCTACGGGACTCCGAATTCACCCCTCCACTTT. Residues: CASSYGTPNSPLHF. Full variable domain (rest looked up from reference TRBV7-2 and TRBJ1-6): GAGVSQSPSNKVTEKGKDVELRCDPISGHTALYWYRQSLGQGLEFLIYFQGNSAPDKSGLPSDRFSAERTGGSVSTLTIQRTQQEDSAVYLCASSYGTPNSPLHFGNGTRLTVT.

This chain joins TRBV19 and TRBJ2-5; tentative D call: TRBD2 (6 bases). V was cut by 4 bases and J by 4 bases, with 10 bases left in between. The germline V gene has CDR1 LNHDA and CDR2 SQIVND (reference sequence). This CDR3 is 13 amino acids long. In DNA, the CDR3 is TGTGCCAGTAGTAGGGGGGAAGCAGAGACCCAGTACTTC. Translated: CASSRGEAETQYF.

This sequence joins TRBV18 and TRBJ2-7; the match to TRBD1 covers 10 bases. The CDR3 runs 16 residues. The germline gives CDR1 KGHSH, CDR2 LQKENI. The V segment lost 1 base and the J segment 3 bases; nucleotides outside the gene matches: 6. In DNA form, the CDR3 reads TGTGCCAGCTCACCACAGGTCGGGGACAGGGGCTACGAGCAGTACTTC. Its protein product is CASSPQVGDRGYEQYF. The complete variable domain, with remaining parts taken from reference TRBV18 and TRBJ2-7, reads NAGVMQNPRHLVRRRGQEARLRCSPMKGHSHVYWYRQLPEEGLKFMVYLQKENIIDESGMPKERFSAEFPKEGPSILRIQQVVRGDSAAYFCASSPQVGDRGYEQYFGPGTRLTVT.